This T cell receptor beta chain was identified in a study of graft-versus-host responses after intestinal transplantation. V gave up 7 bases and J gave up 6 bases, with 10 bases separating them. CDR1 and CDR2 from the germline V gene are MNHNS and SASEGT. This CDR3 is built from 12 residues. Repertoires were generated with immunoSEQ multiplex PCR, while TCRdb's copy carries only in-frame clones and drops some. This table holds 20,000 to 30,000 clones, 90% found once. The J gene is TRBJ2-1, the V gene TRBV6-1, with D possibly TRBD2 on 6 matching bases. The sequence was obtained from a human patient who received an intestinal transplant, so some T cells may come from the graft donor. Sequencing was performed on PBMCs, taken around 38 days after intestinal transplant. CDR3 residues: CASKRTINEQFF. The CDR3 nucleotides read TGTGCCAGCAAGAGGACTATCAATGAGCAGTTCTTC.